Included here is one TCR beta chain sequence, with context. These data come from a study of blood T cell repertoires in COVID-19. Assay: immunoSEQ multiplex PCR; the TCRdb copy retains only in-frame clones and omits some. Here the sample spans about 45,000 clones, 83% being singletons. V was pared by 1 base and J by 6 bases, with 10 bases between. The CDR3 is 13 residues long. The germline V gene encodes CDR1 SGHRS and CDR2 YFSETQ. The gene calls are TRBV5-1 and TRBJ2-5; possibly TRBD2 for D (5 bases). Sequenced: peripheral blood. This TCR was sampled from a man older than 75 in a cohort sampled during active COVID-19. The CDR3 DNA follows: TGCGCCAGCAGCTTGTACACTAGACAGACCCAGTACTTC. Encoded protein: CASSLYTRQTQYF.